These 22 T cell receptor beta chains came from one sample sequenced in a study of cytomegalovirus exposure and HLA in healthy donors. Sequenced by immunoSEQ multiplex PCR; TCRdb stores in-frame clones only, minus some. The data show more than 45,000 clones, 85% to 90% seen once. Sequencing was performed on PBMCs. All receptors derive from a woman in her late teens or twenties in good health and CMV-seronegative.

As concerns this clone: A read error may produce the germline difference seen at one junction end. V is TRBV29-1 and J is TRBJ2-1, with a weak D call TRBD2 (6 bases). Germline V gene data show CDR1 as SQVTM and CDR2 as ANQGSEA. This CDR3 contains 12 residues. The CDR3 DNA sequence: TGCTGCGTGGGAGGTCGCGGGAATGAGCAGTTCTTC. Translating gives CCVGGRGNEQFF.

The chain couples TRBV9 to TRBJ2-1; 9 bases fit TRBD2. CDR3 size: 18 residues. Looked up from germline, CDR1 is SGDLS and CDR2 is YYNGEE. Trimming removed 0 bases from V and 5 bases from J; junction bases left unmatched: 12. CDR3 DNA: TGTGCCAGCAGCGTAGCTACCTCCCCTAGCGGGAAAAACAATGAGCAGTTCTTC. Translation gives CASSVATSPSGKNNEQFF.

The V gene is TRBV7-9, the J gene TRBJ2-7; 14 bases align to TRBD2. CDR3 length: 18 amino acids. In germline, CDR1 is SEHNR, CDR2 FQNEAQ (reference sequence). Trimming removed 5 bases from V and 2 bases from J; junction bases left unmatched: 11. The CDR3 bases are TGTGCCAGCAGCATCCAACCCGGGACTAGCGGGGGAGCCTACGAGCAGTACTTC. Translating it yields CASSIQPGTSGGAYEQYF.

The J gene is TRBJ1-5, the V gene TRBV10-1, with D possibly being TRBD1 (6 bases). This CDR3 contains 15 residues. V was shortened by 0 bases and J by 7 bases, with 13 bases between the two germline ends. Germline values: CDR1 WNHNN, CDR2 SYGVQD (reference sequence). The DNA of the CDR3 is TGCGCCAGCAGTGAGTCGATCAGGGGATGGCAGCCCCAGCATTTT. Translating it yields CASSESIRGWQPQHF.

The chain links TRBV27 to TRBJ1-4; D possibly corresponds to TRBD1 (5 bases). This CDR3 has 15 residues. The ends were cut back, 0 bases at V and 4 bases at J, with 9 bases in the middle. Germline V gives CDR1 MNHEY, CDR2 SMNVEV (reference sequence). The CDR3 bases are TGTGCCAGCAGTTTATCCCCAGGGTTTAATGAAAAACTGTTTTTT. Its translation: CASSLSPGFNEKLFF.

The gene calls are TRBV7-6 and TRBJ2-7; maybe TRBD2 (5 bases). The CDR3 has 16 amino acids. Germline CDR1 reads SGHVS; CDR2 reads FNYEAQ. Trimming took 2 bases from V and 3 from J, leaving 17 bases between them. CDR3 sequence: CASSLKGGGDDYEQYF. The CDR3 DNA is TGTGCCAGCAGCTTAAAAGGTGGAGGAGACGACTACGAGCAGTACTTC.

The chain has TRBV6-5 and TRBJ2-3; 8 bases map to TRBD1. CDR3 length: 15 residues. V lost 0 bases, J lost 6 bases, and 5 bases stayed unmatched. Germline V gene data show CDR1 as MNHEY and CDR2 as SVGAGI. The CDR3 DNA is TGTGCCAGCAGTTACTCGACAGGGGTCCCTGATACGCAGTATTTT. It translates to CASSYSTGVPDTQYF.

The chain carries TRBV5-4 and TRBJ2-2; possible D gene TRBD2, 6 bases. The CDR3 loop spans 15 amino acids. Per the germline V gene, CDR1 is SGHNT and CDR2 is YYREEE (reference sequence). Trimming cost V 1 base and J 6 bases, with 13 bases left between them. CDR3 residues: CASSLRGNQAGELFF. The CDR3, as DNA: TGTGCCAGCAGCTTGCGCGGGAATCAGGCCGGGGAGCTGTTTTTT.

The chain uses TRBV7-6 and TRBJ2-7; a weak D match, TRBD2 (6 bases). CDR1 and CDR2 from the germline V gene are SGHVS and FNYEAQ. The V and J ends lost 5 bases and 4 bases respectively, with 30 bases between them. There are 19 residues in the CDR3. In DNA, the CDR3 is TGTGCCAGCAGCCTACAGGCGGCGGGACCATATTCCCCATCATACGAGCAGTACTTC. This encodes CASSLQAAGPYSPSYEQYF.

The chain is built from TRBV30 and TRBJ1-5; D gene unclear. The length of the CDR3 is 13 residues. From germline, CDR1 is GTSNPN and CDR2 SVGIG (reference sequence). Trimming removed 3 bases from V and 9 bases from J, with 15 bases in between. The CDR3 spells CAWSERGEVPQHF. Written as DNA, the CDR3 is TGTGCCTGGAGCGAGAGAGGAGAGGTGCCCCAGCATTTT.

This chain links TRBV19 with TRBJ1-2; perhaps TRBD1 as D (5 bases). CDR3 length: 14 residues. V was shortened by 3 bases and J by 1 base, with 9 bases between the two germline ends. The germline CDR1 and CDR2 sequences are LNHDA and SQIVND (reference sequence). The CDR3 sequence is CASSIDDSNYGYTF. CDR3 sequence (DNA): TGTGCCAGTAGTATTGACGACAGTAACTATGGCTACACCTTC.

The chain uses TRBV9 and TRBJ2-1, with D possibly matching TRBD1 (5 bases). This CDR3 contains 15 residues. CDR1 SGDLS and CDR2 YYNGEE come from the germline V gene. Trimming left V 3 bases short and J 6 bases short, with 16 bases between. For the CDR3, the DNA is TGTGCCAGCAGCGCAGGGTCGGCTAAGGTCAATGAGCAGTTCTTC. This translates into CASSAGSAKVNEQFF.

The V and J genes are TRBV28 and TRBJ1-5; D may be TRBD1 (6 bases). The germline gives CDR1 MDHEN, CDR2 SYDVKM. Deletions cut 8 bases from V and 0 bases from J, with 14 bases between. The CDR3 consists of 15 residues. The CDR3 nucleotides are TGTGCCAGCTTCAAACAGGGCTATAGCAATCAGCCCCAGCATTTT. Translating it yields CASFKQGYSNQPQHF. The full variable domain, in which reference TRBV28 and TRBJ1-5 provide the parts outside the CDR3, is DVKVTQSSRYLVKRTGEKVFLECVQDMDHENMFWYRQDPGLGLRLIYFSYDVKMKEKGDIPEGYSVSREKKERFSLILESASTNQTSMYLCASFKQGYSNQPQHFGDGTRLSIL.

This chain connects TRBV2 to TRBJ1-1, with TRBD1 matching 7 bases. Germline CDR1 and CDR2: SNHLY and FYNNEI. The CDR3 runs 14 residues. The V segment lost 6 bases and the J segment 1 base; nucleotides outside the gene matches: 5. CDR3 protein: CASSTGTENTEAFF. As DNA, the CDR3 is TGTGCCAGCAGCACCGGGACAGAGAACACTGAAGCTTTCTTT. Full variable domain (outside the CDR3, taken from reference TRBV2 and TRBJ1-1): EPEVTQTPSHQVTQMGQEVILRCVPISNHLYFYWYRQILGQKVEFLVSFYNNEISEKSEIFDDQFSVERPDGSNFTLKIRSTKLEDSAMYFCASSTGTENTEAFFGQGTRLTVV.

The DNA of the CDR3 is TGTGCCAGCAGCCCCTTTAGGGGCGAAGAGACCCAGTACTTC. Protein: CASSPFRGEETQYF. The rearrangement links TRBV6-6 to TRBJ2-5, with D maybe TRBD1 (5 bases). Trimming took 6 bases from V and 3 from J, leaving 14 bases between them. CDR3 length: 14 residues. Germline V gene sequence: CDR1 MNHNY, CDR2 SVGAGI (reference sequence).

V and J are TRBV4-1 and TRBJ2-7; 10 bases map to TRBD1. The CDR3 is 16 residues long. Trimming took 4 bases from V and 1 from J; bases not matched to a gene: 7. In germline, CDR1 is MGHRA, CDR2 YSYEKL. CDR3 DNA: TGCGCCAGCAGCCTAGAACCGGGACAGGGGTCCTACGAGCAGTACTTC. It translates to CASSLEPGQGSYEQYF.

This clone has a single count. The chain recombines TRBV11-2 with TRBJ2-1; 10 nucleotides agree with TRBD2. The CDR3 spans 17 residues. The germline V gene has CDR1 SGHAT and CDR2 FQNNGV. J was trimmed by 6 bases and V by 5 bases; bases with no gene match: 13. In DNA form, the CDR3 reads TGTGCCAGCAGCCTTCGATCCCTAGCGGGAGCTGGCAATGAGCAGTTCTTC. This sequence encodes CASSLRSLAGAGNEQFF.

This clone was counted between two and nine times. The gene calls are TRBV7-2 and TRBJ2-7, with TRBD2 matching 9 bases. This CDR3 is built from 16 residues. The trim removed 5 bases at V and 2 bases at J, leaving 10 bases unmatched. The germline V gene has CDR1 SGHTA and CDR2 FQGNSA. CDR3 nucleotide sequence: TGTGCCAGCAGCAGAGAGGGGGGACTAGCCACCTACGAGCAGTACTTC. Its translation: CASSREGGLATYEQYF.

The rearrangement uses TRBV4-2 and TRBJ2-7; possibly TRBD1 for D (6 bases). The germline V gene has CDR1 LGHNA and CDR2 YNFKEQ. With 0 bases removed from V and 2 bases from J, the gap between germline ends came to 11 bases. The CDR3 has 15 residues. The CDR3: CASSQDLAGAYEQYF. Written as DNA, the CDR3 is TGTGCCAGCAGCCAAGATTTGGCAGGGGCCTACGAGCAGTACTTC.

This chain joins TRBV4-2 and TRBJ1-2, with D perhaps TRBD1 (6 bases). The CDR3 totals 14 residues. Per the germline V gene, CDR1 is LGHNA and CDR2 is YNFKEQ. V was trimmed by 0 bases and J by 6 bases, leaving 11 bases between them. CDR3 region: CASSQEPGAHGYTF. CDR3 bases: TGTGCCAGCAGCCAAGAGCCAGGGGCGCATGGCTACACCTTC.

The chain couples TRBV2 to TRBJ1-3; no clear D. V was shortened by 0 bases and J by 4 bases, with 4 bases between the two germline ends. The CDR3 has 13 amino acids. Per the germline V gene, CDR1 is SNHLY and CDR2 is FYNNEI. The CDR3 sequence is CASSEAGGNTIYF. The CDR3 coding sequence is TGTGCCAGCAGTGAAGCGGGCGGAAACACCATATATTTT.

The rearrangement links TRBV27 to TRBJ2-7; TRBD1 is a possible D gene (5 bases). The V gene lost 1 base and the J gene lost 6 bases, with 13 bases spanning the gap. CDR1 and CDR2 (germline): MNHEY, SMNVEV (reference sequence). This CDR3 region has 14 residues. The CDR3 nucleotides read TGTGCCAGCAGTTTATACCCAGGGATTGGCGAGCAGTACTTC. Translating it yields CASSLYPGIGEQYF.